This T cell receptor (beta chain) is drawn from a study of monozygotic twins with inflammatory bowel disease. Points from the study as a whole: None of the different T cell subtypes could be distinguished from one another. Limited power may explain why concordant and discordant twins showed no difference in repertoire similarity.

CDR1 is SGHRS, CDR2 YFSETQ, per germline. The CDR3 contains 15 residues. On this clonotype itself: Its antigen is unidentified.

Input per TCR library consisted of roughly 4,000 ng of total RNA. TCRdb reanalyzed the 5' RACE reads and collapses them to one entry per CDR3 protein, without DNA. The ten most abundant clones cover 2% to 2.5% of a sample with roughly 150,000 distinct CDR3 sequences. Sequenced: blood. The receptor was derived from a human donor with ulcerative colitis or Crohn's disease, or a healthy co-twin of an affected twin (not recorded which). V and J are TRBV5-1 and TRBJ2-7. The CDR3 protein is CASSWGTDSSYEQYF.